The next 15 T cell receptor beta chains were all read from a single sample in a study of early T cells in non-severe SARS-CoV-2 infection. Each CDR3 protein is one row after TCRdb ran MiXCR on the 5' RACE reads. This table holds 100,000 or so distinct CDR3 sequences, around 12% found once. What was sequenced was whole blood. The receptor source for this set is an adult who was a healthcare worker with PCR-confirmed SARS-CoV-2 infection or an uninfected control (not recorded which).

This clonotype has more than one count but fewer than ten. The chain employs TRBV20-1 and TRBJ2-7; TRBD1 matches at 7 bases. J lost 3 bases, V lost 0 bases, and 5 bases had no gene match. The CDR3 loop spans 14 amino acids. Germline CDR1 reads DFQATT; CDR2 reads SNEGSKA (reference sequence). The CDR3 DNA reads as TGCAGTGCTAGAGATACAGGGGAAATCTACGAGCAGTACTTC. Translating it yields CSARDTGEIYEQYF.

This clonotype was counted only a few times. The DNA for the CDR3 is TGTGCCAGCAGTTACGGCCTAGCGAACACCGGGGAGCTGTTTTTT. It is translated as CASSYGLANTGELFF. V gene TRBV6-5 combines with J gene TRBJ2-2; D unresolved. CDR3 length equals 15 residues. Trimming left V 2 bases short and J 0 bases short, with 7 bases between. Germline CDR1 reads MNHEY; CDR2 reads SVGAGI.

The gene calls are TRBV24-1 and TRBJ1-1, with a possible D match to TRBD1 (6 bases). Looked up from germline, CDR1 is KGHDR and CDR2 is SFDVKD. The V gene lost 3 bases and the J gene lost 5 bases, with 12 bases spanning the gap. There are 14 residues in the CDR3. As DNA, the CDR3 is TGTGCCACCAGTGATGGAACAGGGAGAACTGAAGCTTTCTTT. Residues: CATSDGTGRTEAFF.

The sample holds many counts of this clonotype. The chain couples TRBV28 to TRBJ2-4, with 8 bases aligning to TRBD2. The CDR3 loop spans 11 amino acids. The V gene end was trimmed by 8 bases and the J gene end by 9 bases; junction bases not matched to a gene: 3. Germline V gives CDR1 MDHEN, CDR2 SYDVKM. The CDR3 DNA reads TGTGCCAGCGGGACTAGGGCCATTCAGTACTTC. Translating gives CASGTRAIQYF.

This clonotype was found a few times. This chain uses TRBV20-1 with TRBJ2-7; D ambiguous. This CDR3 is 15 amino acids long. Between the trimmed V and J ends, which lost 2 bases and 5 bases, there was a span of 19 bases. Germline V gene lookup returns CDR1 DFQATT and CDR2 SNEGSKA (reference sequence). DNA for the CDR3: TGCAGTGCTAGAAACCCCCTGGGGTTCGTAAACGAGCAGTACTTC. It encodes CSARNPLGFVNEQYF.

This clonotype was counted at least ten times. This rearrangement joins TRBV5-1 to TRBJ2-5; the match to TRBD2 covers 9 bases. There are 13 residues in the CDR3. Germline V gene sequence: CDR1 SGHRS, CDR2 YFSETQ. V gave up 7 bases and J gave up 5 bases; unmatched junction bases: 6. Here the CDR3 DNA reads TGCGCCAGCTTAGCTAGCGGGACCGAGACCCAGTACTTC. Protein sequence: CASLASGTETQYF.

This sequence joins TRBV7-2 and TRBJ2-1, with 9 bases matching TRBD2. J lost 3 bases, V lost 7 bases, and 7 bases had no gene match. This CDR3 is 15 amino acids long. Per germline, CDR1 SGHTA and CDR2 FQGNSA. CDR3 region: CASKVSGSFYNEQFF. DNA for the CDR3: TGTGCCAGCAAAGTTAGCGGGAGTTTCTACAATGAGCAGTTCTTC.

Ten or more counts support this clonotype. The chain carries TRBV5-1 and TRBJ2-5; 15 bases map to TRBD2. Germline loops: CDR1 SGHRS, CDR2 YFSETQ. The V gene end was trimmed by 4 bases and the J gene end by 5 bases; junction bases not matched to a gene: 12. The CDR3 covers 18 residues. CDR3 region: CASSVGGLAGGRGETQYF. The CDR3, as DNA: TGCGCCAGCAGCGTCGGTGGACTAGCGGGAGGGCGAGGGGAGACCCAGTACTTC.

This clonotype showed up just a few times. The genes are TRBV12-3 or TRBV12-4 and TRBJ2-7; TRBD2 aligns across 8 bases. V lost 3 bases, J lost 0 bases, and 1 base stayed unmatched. CDR3 size: 14 residues. The CDR3 reads CASSFSGSSYEQYF. Here the CDR3 DNA reads TGTGCCAGCAGTTTCAGCGGGAGCTCCTACGAGCAGTACTTC.

This clonotype was picked up many times. V and J are TRBV4-3 and TRBJ2-7, with a possible D match to TRBD2 (6 bases). Germline CDR1 reads LGHNA; CDR2 reads YSLEER. The ends were cut back, 6 bases at V and 2 bases at J, with 14 bases in the middle. This CDR3 contains 14 residues. In nucleotides, the CDR3 is TGCGCCAGCAGAACTAGCAGGGAAGCCTACGAGCAGTACTTC. Its protein is CASRTSREAYEQYF.

At least ten counts were recorded for this clonotype. This chain uses TRBV20-1 with TRBJ2-6, with TRBD1 identical over 9 bases. Unmatched junction bases numbered 3, after V lost 4 bases and J lost 5 bases. The CDR3 loop spans 14 amino acids. Germline CDR1 DFQATT, CDR2 SNEGSKA (reference sequence). CDR3 sequence: CSAIQGARANVLTF. The CDR3 nucleotides are TGCAGTGCTATACAGGGGGCGCGGGCCAACGTCCTGACTTTC.

The chain employs TRBV4-1 and TRBJ2-3, with 13 bases aligning to TRBD2. CDR1 and CDR2 (germline): MGHRA, YSYEKL. The length of the CDR3 is 18 residues. Trimming at V came to 2 bases and at J to 3 bases, leaving 8 bases not matched to a gene. CDR3 bases: TGCGCCAGCAGCCAACTTCCGGCGGGACTAGCGGGAACAGATACGCAGTATTTT. This sequence encodes CASSQLPAGLAGTDTQYF.

The table lists this clonotype with a few counts. The J gene is TRBJ2-5, the V gene TRBV4-2, with TRBD1 matching 7 bases. J gave up 9 bases and V 0 bases, and 10 bases lay outside the gene matches. The CDR3 totals 15 residues. Germline V CDR1 and CDR2: LGHNA, YNFKEQ. CDR3 loop: CASSQDVEQGRAQYF. CDR3 sequence (DNA): TGTGCCAGCAGCCAAGATGTTGAACAGGGGAGAGCCCAGTACTTC.

V is TRBV5-1 and J is TRBJ2-7, with a tentative D call TRBD2 (7 bases). With 3 bases removed from V and 0 bases from J, the gap between germline ends came to 19 bases. This CDR3 region has 17 residues. Germline V CDR1 and CDR2: SGHRS, YFSETQ. This CDR3 reads CASSSGGGGHRSYEQYF. CDR3 DNA sequence: TGCGCCAGCAGCTCGGGAGGAGGGGGACACCGCTCCTACGAGCAGTACTTC.

The J gene is TRBJ2-3, the V gene TRBV12-3 or TRBV12-4; no clear D. The length of the CDR3 is 13 residues. Trimming left V 9 bases short and J 4 bases short, with 14 bases between. This chain's CDR3 is CASNAARADTQYF. The CDR3 DNA reads TGTGCCAGTAATGCAGCCCGAGCAGATACGCAGTATTTT.